The 6 T cell receptor beta chains below all came from one sample that was sequenced in a study of identical twins. TCRdb ran MiXCR on the 5' RACE reads and lists one entry per CDR3 protein. This sample yields 570,000 or so distinct CDR3 sequences, of which around 9.6% are seen a single time; roughly 3% belongs to the top ten. These data were also filed under a second study, of yellow fever vaccine responses in identical twins.

Sequenced material: PBMCs. The receptors were sampled from a woman aged 18 to 35 in good health.

This clonotype was detected only a few times. The chain links TRBV7-8 to TRBJ2-7; tentatively, D is TRBD2 (5 bases). The CDR3 loop spans 14 amino acids. Trimming shortened V by 2 bases and J by 5 bases, and 13 bases separated the two germline ends. Germline V lookup: CDR1 SGHVS, CDR2 FQNEAQ. DNA of the CDR3: TGTGCCAGCAGCTTATTATCTAGCACCAACGAGCAGTACTTC. It codes for CASSLLSSTNEQYF.

This clonotype was seen ten or more times. This rearrangement joins TRBV5-6 to TRBJ2-7; possible D gene TRBD2, 5 bases. The CDR3 is made up of 14 amino acids. CDR1 SGHDT and CDR2 YYEEEE come from the germline V gene. The V gene lost 4 bases and the J gene lost 7 bases, with 18 bases spanning the gap. CDR3 residues: CASSRAYGRDEQYF. CDR3 in DNA: TGTGCCAGCAGCCGGGCCTATGGTCGGGATGAGCAGTACTTC.

This clonotype appeared many times. V usage is TRBV20-1 and J usage is TRBJ2-7, with TRBD1 matching over 7 bases. Germline CDR1 DFQATT, CDR2 SNEGSKA (reference sequence). This CDR3 has 13 amino acids. V was pared by 4 bases and J by 6 bases, with 9 bases of the junction left unmatched. The DNA of the CDR3 is TGCAGTGCTATCAGACAGGGTCGGGTCGAGCAGTACTTC. As protein: CSAIRQGRVEQYF.

The table lists this clonotype with a few counts. This chain links TRBV6-4 with TRBJ1-5; TRBD1 aligns across 9 bases. V lost 2 bases, J lost 0 bases, and 14 bases stayed unmatched. CDR3 length: 20 residues. Germline CDR1 MRHNA, CDR2 SNTAGT. The chain's CDR3 is CASSDKTRTGVFSSNQPQHF. The CDR3 DNA is TGTGCCAGCAGTGACAAAACTAGGACAGGGGTCTTCTCTAGCAATCAGCCCCAGCATTTT.

V gene TRBV11-2 combines with J gene TRBJ2-7, with D possibly TRBD1 on 6 matching bases. This CDR3 contains 17 residues. Germline CDR1 and CDR2: SGHAT and FQNNGV. The V end was cut by 4 bases, the J end by 2 bases, with 21 bases between. The CDR3 loop reads CASSSRVVGALPYEQYF. The CDR3 region has the DNA TGTGCCAGCAGCTCGAGGGTTGTGGGGGCGCTTCCCTACGAGCAGTACTTC.

This clonotype was recorded at least ten times. The chain recombines TRBV5-5 with TRBJ2-5, with D hard to call. V was pared by 5 bases and J by 9 bases, with 20 bases between. Per germline, CDR1 SGHKS and CDR2 YYEKEE (reference sequence). There are 14 residues in the CDR3. The CDR3 coding sequence is TGTGCCAGCAGTCCGCCTCAGCTAGATTGGGCCCAGTACTTC. Its protein product is CASSPPQLDWAQYF.